Below are 12 T cell receptor beta chains sequenced from a single sample in a study of shared clonotypes between healthy human individuals. Repertoires were generated with immunoSEQ multiplex PCR, while TCRdb's copy carries only in-frame clones and drops some. The data contain some 1,600,000 clones, approximately 98% of them singletons. The sequenced material came from naive CD4+ T cells sorted from blood. This sample's subset: CD45RA+ positively selected. These receptors were collected from a man aged 25-45 years in good health.

This clone occurred once. V and J are TRBV7-6 and TRBJ2-6; 7 bases are a match to TRBD1. This CDR3 has 19 amino acids. V was clipped by 5 bases and J by 0 bases; unmatched bases: 13. Germline lookup yields CDR1 SGHVS and CDR2 FNYEAQ. CDR3: CASSLYRDSPLSGANVLTF. CDR3 in DNA: TGTGCCAGCAGCCTATACCGGGACAGCCCACTCTCTGGGGCCAACGTCCTGACTTTC.

The V call is TRBV5-6, the J call TRBJ1-1; D uncertain. V dropped 5 bases and J dropped 3 bases, with 11 bases sitting between them. The CDR3 consists of 13 residues. Germline V gene data show CDR1 as SGHDT and CDR2 as YYEEEE. The CDR3 reads CASRPLADTEAFF. The CDR3 DNA follows: TGTGCCAGCAGGCCGCTTGCGGACACTGAAGCTTTCTTT. Full variable domain (missing parts from reference TRBV5-6 and TRBJ1-1): DAGVTQSPTHLIKTRGQQVTLRCSPKSGHDTVSWYQQALGQGPQFIFQYYEEEERQRGNFPDRFSGHQFPNYSSELNVNALLLGDSALYLCASRPLADTEAFFGQGTRLTVV.

J is TRBJ1-5 and V is TRBV4-3; D unresolved. The CDR3 is 15 amino acids. Germline V CDR1 and CDR2: LGHNA, YSLEER. V gave up 0 bases and J gave up 4 bases, with 10 bases separating them. The chain's CDR3 is CASSQEAQGNQPQHF. Written as DNA, the CDR3 is TGCGCCAGCAGCCAAGAAGCACAAGGAAATCAGCCCCAGCATTTT.

This sequence joins TRBV28 and TRBJ1-5; 10 bases are a match to TRBD1. CDR1 is MDHEN and CDR2 is SYDVKM in the germline V gene. V lost 7 bases to trimming and J lost 6 bases; unmatched junction nucleotides: 9. The CDR3 runs to 15 residues. CDR3 DNA sequence: TGTGCCAGCACCACCCCCGGGACAGGGGTTCAGCCCCAGCATTTT. This gives the protein CASTTPGTGVQPQHF.

The chain joins TRBV5-1 to TRBJ2-1; possibly TRBD2 for D (5 bases). The germline CDR1 and CDR2 sequences are SGHRS and YFSETQ. The CDR3 has 15 residues. V shed 4 bases and J shed 8 bases, with 19 bases lying between them. CDR3: CASSPRTADQDEQFF. The CDR3 DNA reads as TGCGCCAGCAGCCCCCGGACTGCCGATCAGGATGAGCAGTTCTTC.

The rearrangement joins TRBV5-1 to TRBJ2-7; TRBD1 might be the D (6 bases). This CDR3 region has 13 residues. Germline V gene sequence: CDR1 SGHRS, CDR2 YFSETQ. The germline V and J ends were trimmed by 5 bases and 2 bases, with 11 bases remaining between them. This CDR3 is CASSWGLTYEQYF. The CDR3 region has the DNA TGCGCCAGCAGTTGGGGGCTAACCTACGAGCAGTACTTC.

V and J are TRBV18 and TRBJ2-4; D is unresolved. This CDR3 is built from 18 residues. Germline V gene sequence: CDR1 KGHSH, CDR2 LQKENI. V lost 2 bases and J lost 0, with 17 bases in between. The CDR3 coding sequence is TGTGCCAGCTCACCAACGGTTAGGACGGTAATAGCCAAAAACATTCAGTACTTC. It yields the protein CASSPTVRTVIAKNIQYF.

With respect to this clone: Other DNA sequences of this sample code for an identical CDR3. V is TRBV5-1 and J is TRBJ2-3; D unresolved. Germline V gene data show CDR1 as SGHRS and CDR2 as YFSETQ. This CDR3 spans 14 amino acids. V gave up 0 bases and J gave up 3 bases, with 8 bases separating them. CDR3 amino acids: CASSLGVGTDTQYF. The CDR3 coding sequence is TGCGCCAGCAGCTTGGGGGTTGGGACAGATACGCAGTATTTT. The complete variable domain, with remaining parts taken from reference TRBV5-1 and TRBJ2-3, reads KAGVTQTPRYLIKTRGQQVTLSCSPISGHRSVSWYQQTPGQGLQFLFEYFSETQRNKGNFPGRFSGRQFSNSRSEMNVSTLELGDSALYLCASSLGVGTDTQYFGPGTRLTVL.

The chain employs TRBV19 and TRBJ1-4; D possibly corresponds to TRBD1 (6 bases). Trimming left V 3 bases short and J 0 bases short, with 11 bases between. This CDR3 is built from 16 residues. The V gene's germline CDR1 is LNHDA and CDR2 SQIVND (reference sequence). CDR3 DNA: TGTGCCAGTAGTATTTACAGGGACTCAACTAATGAAAAACTGTTTTTT. This codes for CASSIYRDSTNEKLFF.

The chain couples TRBV10-3 to TRBJ2-3; TRBD2 is a possible D gene (6 bases). The germline V gene encodes CDR1 ENHRY and CDR2 SYGVKD. This CDR3 is 13 amino acids long. The V gene lost 10 bases and the J gene lost 0 bases, with 11 bases spanning the gap. In nucleotides, the CDR3 is TGTGCCAGCCTGAGCGGGAGCACAGATACGCAGTATTTT. It codes for CASLSGSTDTQYF.

This chain links TRBV2 with TRBJ1-2; 9 bases line up with TRBD1. The J segment lost 5 bases and the V segment lost 8 bases, leaving 9 bases of the junction unmatched. Germline CDR1 SNHLY, CDR2 FYNNEI. The CDR3 totals 14 residues. CDR3 bases: TGTGCCAGCTCGTCTATGGGACAGGGATATGGCTACACCTTC. As protein: CASSSMGQGYGYTF.

The rearrangement joins TRBV6-5 to TRBJ1-3; the D gene is possibly TRBD1 (6 bases). The CDR3 is 15 residues long. Germline CDR1 MNHEY, CDR2 SVGAGI. Trimming removed 0 bases from V and 8 bases from J, with 14 bases in between. The CDR3 is CASSYSLRGGHTIYF. The CDR3 DNA is TGTGCCAGCAGTTACTCCCTTCGTGGGGGGCACACCATATATTTT.